Sequencing of this TCR beta chain was carried out in a study of T cells in Graves' hyperthyroidism and ophthalmopathy. TCR beta CDR3 regions were amplified from RNA. Primed by the HTBI set, a first-round RT-PCR was run on the TCR CDR3. TCRdb reprocessed the multiplex PCR reads via MiXCR and lists one record per CDR3 protein. The data contain roughly 700,000 distinct CDR3 sequences, 13% to 15% of them seen just once; the ten biggest clones take up 10%. The table lists this clonotype with many counts. What was sequenced was blood. This clonotype was obtained from a woman younger than 30 with Graves' hyperthyroidism.

CDR3 in amino acids: CAWSMWGPSETQYF. The CDR3 region has the DNA TGTGCCTGGAGTATGTGGGGACCCTCGGAGACCCAGTACTTC. V and J are TRBV30 and TRBJ2-5; D assignment may be TRBD1 or TRBD2 (5 bases each). Germline V gives CDR1 GTSNPN, CDR2 SVGIG (reference sequence). The CDR3 covers 14 residues. V was cut by 2 bases and J by 5 bases, with 15 bases left in between.